A single sample is the source of the 4 T cell receptor beta chains below, sequenced in a study of control samples from healthy donors and cancer patients. The method was immunoSEQ multiplex PCR; TCRdb's version includes in-frame clones alone and lacks a portion of them. The table includes fewer than 200,000 clones, 70% to 90% detected once. The sequenced sample was blood. The receptor set was obtained from a man aged 25 to 40 in good health.

The chain joins TRBV6-2 or TRBV6-3 to TRBJ2-5; no reliable D call. Germline V gene data show CDR1 as MNHEY and CDR2 as SVGEGT. This CDR3 is built from 15 residues. The germline V and J ends were trimmed by 6 bases and 0 bases, with 14 bases remaining between them. This chain's CDR3 is CASSLLGFDQETQYF. The CDR3 nucleotides are TGTGCCAGCAGCCTATTGGGCTTCGACCAAGAGACCCAGTACTTC.

The chain employs TRBV27 and TRBJ1-5, with a possible D match to TRBD1 (5 bases). The germline CDR1 and CDR2 sequences are MNHEY and SMNVEV (reference sequence). The CDR3 spans 13 residues. Trimming pared 2 bases from V and 5 bases from J, leaving 7 bases between. In DNA form, the CDR3 reads TGTGCCAGCAGTTTAAGAGGGGATCAGCCCCAGCATTTT. Its translation: CASSLRGDQPQHF.

The chain recombines TRBV20-1 with TRBJ2-7; D not certain. Looked up from germline, CDR1 is DFQATT and CDR2 is SNEGSKA (reference sequence). This CDR3 spans 10 amino acids. V shed 2 bases and J shed 2 bases, with 1 base lying between them. CDR3 region: CSARPYEQYF. CDR3 coding DNA: TGCAGTGCTAGACCCTACGAGCAGTACTTC.

The chain uses TRBV5-1 and TRBJ2-3; D unresolved. V lost 0 bases, J lost 5 bases, and 13 bases lay in between. Germline assignment: CDR1 SGHRS and CDR2 YFSETQ. The CDR3 totals 15 residues. The CDR3 DNA reads as TGCGCCAGCAGCTTGGTGCAATCGGGTAGAGATACGCAGTATTTT. Translation gives CASSLVQSGRDTQYF.